The present entry profiles one TCR beta chain with its context. Data came from immunoSEQ multiplex PCR; TCRdb stores just in-frame clones and leaves some out. The data contain more than 12,000 clones, around 80% of them seen just once; the ten biggest clones take up 15% to 20%. The data derive from a study of T cell repertoires in ileal Crohn's disease. Study information: Patients had a median roughly 8-year disease duration, and over 30% were active smokers.

The TCR comes from an adult with Crohn's disease. The specimen was ileal tissue.

The CDR3 here is CAISQGVEYSNQPQHF. In nucleotides, the CDR3 is TGTGCCATATCACAGGGGGTAGAGTATAGCAATCAGCCCCAGCATTTT. The chain links TRBV10-3 to TRBJ1-5; 8 nucleotides match TRBD1. V lost 9 bases and J lost 0; bases outside the gene matches: 10. CDR1 and CDR2 (germline): ENHRY, SYGVKD. CDR3 length: 16 amino acids.